The present T cell receptor (beta chain) was sequenced within a study of cytotoxic CD8 clonotypes in ibrutinib-treated CLL. Study conclusions and caveats: Baseline clonality, above age-matched healthy donor levels, tracked circulating CD8+ T-cell counts.

The data were produced by immunoSEQ multiplex PCR, yet TCRdb's version contains in-frame clones alone and is incomplete. The table shows fewer than 400,000 clones, with about 64% occurring only once. This clone has more than one count but fewer than ten. Its matching antigen is unknown. With cryopreserved PBMCs as the source, around 2 micrograms of genomic DNA went to TCR beta libraries. Germline assignment: CDR1 SGHVS and CDR2 FNYEAQ. V lost 1 base to trimming and J lost 2 bases; unmatched junction nucleotides: 3. CDR3 length: 15 amino acids. This chain joins TRBV7-6 and TRBJ1-2; the match to TRBD1 covers 8 bases. This clonotype was obtained from a human donor with chronic lymphocytic leukemia. Sequenced material: PBMCs, taken after 36 months of ibrutinib treatment. The CDR3 loop reads CASSLGQGINYGYTF. CDR3 nucleotides: TGTGCCAGCAGCTTAGGACAGGGGATAAACTATGGCTACACCTTC.